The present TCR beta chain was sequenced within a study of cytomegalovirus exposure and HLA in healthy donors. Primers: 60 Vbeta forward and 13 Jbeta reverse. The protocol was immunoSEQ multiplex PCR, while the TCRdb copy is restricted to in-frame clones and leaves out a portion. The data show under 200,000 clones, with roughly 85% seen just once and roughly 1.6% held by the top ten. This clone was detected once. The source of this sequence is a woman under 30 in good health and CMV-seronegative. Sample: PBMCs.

The CDR3 DNA follows: TGTGCCAGCAGCCAATTGGACATCGGAATCTCAGGGGCCAACGTCCTGACTTTC. Amino acid sequence: CASSQLDIGISGANVLTF. V is TRBV14 and J is TRBJ2-6; weak D call: TRBD1 (5 bases). The CDR3 length is 18 residues. CDR1 SGHDN and CDR2 FVKESK come from the germline V gene. V dropped 2 bases and J dropped 4 bases, with 18 bases sitting between them.